The T cell receptor beta chain described here comes from a study of shared T cell receptors in the human thymus. Sequencing was performed with immunoSEQ multiplex PCR; in TCRdb, only in-frame clones are kept and a portion is missing. The sample contains more than 550,000 clones, 70% to 90% of which appear only once. The CDR3 totals 16 residues. V shed 1 base, J shed 0 bases, and the junction held 4 bases outside the gene matches. Germline V lookup: CDR1 WSHSY, CDR2 SAAADI. The same sample was also studied in work on human thymus T cells. That investigation notes: Donor material was obtained from healthy Finnish infants undergoing corrective surgery for congenital heart defects. Thymus specimens were resections from corrective heart surgery. Thymic as well as blood repertoires seemed to favor certain V and J genes unevenly. A high degree of thymic repertoire overlap among unrelated individuals was reported in related research.

The clonotype comes from a girl under three years old with a congenital heart defect. Sequenced sample: thymocytes. The chain uses TRBV10-2 and TRBJ1-1; 8 bases line up with TRBD1. CDR3 in amino acids: CASSEWGTGMNTEAFF. The CDR3 region has the DNA TGCGCCAGCAGTGAGTGGGGGACAGGAATGAACACTGAAGCTTTCTTT.